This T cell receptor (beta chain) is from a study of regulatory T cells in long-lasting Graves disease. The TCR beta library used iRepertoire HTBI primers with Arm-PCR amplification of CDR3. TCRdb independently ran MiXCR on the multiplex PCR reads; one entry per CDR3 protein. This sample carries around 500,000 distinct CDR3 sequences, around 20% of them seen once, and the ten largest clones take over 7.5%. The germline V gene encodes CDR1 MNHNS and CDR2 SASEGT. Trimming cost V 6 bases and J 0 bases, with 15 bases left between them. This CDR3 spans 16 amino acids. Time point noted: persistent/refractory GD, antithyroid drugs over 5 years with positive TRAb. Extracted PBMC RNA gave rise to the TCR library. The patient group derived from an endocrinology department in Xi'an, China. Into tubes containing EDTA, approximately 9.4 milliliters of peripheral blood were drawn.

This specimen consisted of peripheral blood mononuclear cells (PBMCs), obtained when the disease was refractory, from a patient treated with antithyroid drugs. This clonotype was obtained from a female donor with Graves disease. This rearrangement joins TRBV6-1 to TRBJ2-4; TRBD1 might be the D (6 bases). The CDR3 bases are TGTGCCAGCAGCCCTCCAGGGGAACTAGCCAAAAACATTCAGTACTTC. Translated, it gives CASSPPGELAKNIQYF.